The 5 T cell receptor beta chains presented below share a single source sample, sequenced in a study of T cell responses to AZD1222 COVID-19 vaccine. Here immunoSEQ multiplex PCR was the method, and the copy in TCRdb shows in-frame clones only, minus some. The sample lists approximately 120,000 clones, around 93% occurring once. The material sequenced was peripheral blood, taken on day 0 of AZD1222 vaccination. The receptors come from an adult in good health.

The chain joins TRBV21-1 to TRBJ2-4; the DNA was not used to check the table's D call, TRBD2. TRBV21-1 is marked as a pseudogene. The length of the CDR3 is 19 residues. This CDR3 reads CASSKGPWETLLAKNIQYF. CDR3 DNA: TGTGCCAGCAGCAAAGGTCCTTGGGAGACTTTACTAGCCAAAAACATTCAGTACTTC.

In its sample, this clone was seen once. The chain couples TRBV9 to TRBJ2-1; 11 bases map to TRBD2. The germline CDR1 and CDR2 sequences are SGDLS and YYNGEE. Trimming at V came to 4 bases and at J to 2 bases, leaving 8 bases not matched to a gene. The CDR3 extends over 17 amino acids. CDR3 nucleotides: TGTGCCAGCAGCCCCTTCTTTAGCGGGAGGGCCTACAATGAGCAGTTCTTC. Protein product: CASSPFFSGRAYNEQFF.

There are many counts of this clone. Other DNA sequences in the same sample also yield this CDR3. The rearrangement joins TRBV11-3 to TRBJ2-1, with 9 bases aligning to TRBD2. The CDR3 loop spans 18 amino acids. Germline V gene data show CDR1 as SGHNT and CDR2 as YENEEA. Unmatched junction bases numbered 9, after V lost 0 bases and J lost 3 bases. The CDR3 loop reads CASSLDQGGTSSYNEQFF. CDR3 coding DNA: TGTGCCAGCAGCTTAGATCAGGGCGGGACTAGCAGCTACAATGAGCAGTTCTTC. Drawing the rest from reference TRBV11-3 and TRBJ2-1, the complete variable domain is EAGVVQSPRYKIIEKKQPVAFWCNPISGHNTLYWYLQNLGQGPELLIRYENEEAVDDSQLPKDRFSAERLKGVDSTLKIQPAELGDSAVYLCASSLDQGGTSSYNEQFFGPGTRLTVL.

V is TRBV12-5 and J is TRBJ2-5; a weak D match, TRBD1 (6 bases). Germline loops: CDR1 LGHNT, CDR2 FRNRAP. There are 13 residues in the CDR3. Trimming stripped 6 bases from V and 9 bases from J, with 17 bases between. The DNA for the CDR3 is TGTGCTAGTGGCCCGTGGGGGCTGGGGGCCCAGTACTTC. Translation: CASGPWGLGAQYF.

The V and J genes are TRBV5-1 and TRBJ1-1; D might be TRBD1 (5 bases). The germline gives CDR1 SGHRS, CDR2 YFSETQ. The CDR3 length is 15 residues. With 0 bases removed from V and 0 bases from J, the gap between germline ends came to 9 bases. The CDR3 spells CASSLGGGVNTEAFF. CDR3 bases: TGCGCCAGCAGCTTGGGTGGAGGGGTGAACACTGAAGCTTTCTTT.